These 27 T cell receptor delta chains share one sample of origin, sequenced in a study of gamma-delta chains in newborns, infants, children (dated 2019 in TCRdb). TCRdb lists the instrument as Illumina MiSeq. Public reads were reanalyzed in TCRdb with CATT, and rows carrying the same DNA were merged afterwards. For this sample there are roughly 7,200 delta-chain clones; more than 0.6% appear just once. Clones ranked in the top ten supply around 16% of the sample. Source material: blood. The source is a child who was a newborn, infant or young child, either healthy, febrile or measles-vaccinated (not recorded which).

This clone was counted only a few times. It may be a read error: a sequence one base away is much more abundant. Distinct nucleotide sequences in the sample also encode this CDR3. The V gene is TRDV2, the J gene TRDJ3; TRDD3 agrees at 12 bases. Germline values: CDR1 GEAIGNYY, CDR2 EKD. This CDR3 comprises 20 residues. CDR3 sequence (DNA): TGTGCTTGTGACACCGTGTCCTGGGGGATACGCTCCTGGGACACCCGACAGATGTTTTTC. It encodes CACDTVSWGIRSWDTRQMFF.

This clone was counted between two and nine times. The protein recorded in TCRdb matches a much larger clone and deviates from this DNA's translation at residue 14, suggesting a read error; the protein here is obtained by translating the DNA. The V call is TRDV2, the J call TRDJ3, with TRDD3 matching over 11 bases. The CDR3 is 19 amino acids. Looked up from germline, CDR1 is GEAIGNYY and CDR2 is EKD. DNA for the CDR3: TGTGCCTGTGATGAGCTGGGGGATACTAGGTCCTGGGACGCCCGACAGATGTTTTTC. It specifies CACDELGDTRSWDARQMFF.

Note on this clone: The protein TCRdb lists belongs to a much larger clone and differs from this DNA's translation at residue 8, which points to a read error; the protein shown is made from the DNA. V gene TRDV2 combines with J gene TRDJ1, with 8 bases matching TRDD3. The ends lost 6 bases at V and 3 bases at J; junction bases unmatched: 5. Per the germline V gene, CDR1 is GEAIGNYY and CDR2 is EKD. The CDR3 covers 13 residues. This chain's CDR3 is CACQYWGADKLIF. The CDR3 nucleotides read TGTGCCTGTCAGTACTGGGGGGCCGATAAACTCATCTTT.

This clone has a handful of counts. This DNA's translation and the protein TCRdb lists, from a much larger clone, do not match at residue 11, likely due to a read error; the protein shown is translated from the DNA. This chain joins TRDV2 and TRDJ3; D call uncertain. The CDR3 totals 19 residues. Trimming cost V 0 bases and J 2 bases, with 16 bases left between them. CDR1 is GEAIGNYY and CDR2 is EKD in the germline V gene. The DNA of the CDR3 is TGTGCCTGTGACACCGTCCGGGTTGTGAGCCCCTGGGACACCCGACAGATGTTTTTC. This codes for CACDTVRVVSPWDTRQMFF.

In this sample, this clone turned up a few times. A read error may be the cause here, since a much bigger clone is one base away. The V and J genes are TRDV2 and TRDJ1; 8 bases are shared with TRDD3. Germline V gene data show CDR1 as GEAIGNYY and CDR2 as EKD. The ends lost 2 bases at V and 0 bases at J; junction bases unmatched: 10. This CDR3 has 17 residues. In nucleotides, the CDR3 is TGTGCCTGTGACATACTGGGGGCTCCCCCGTACACCGATAAACTCATCTTT. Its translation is CACDILGAPPYTDKLIF.

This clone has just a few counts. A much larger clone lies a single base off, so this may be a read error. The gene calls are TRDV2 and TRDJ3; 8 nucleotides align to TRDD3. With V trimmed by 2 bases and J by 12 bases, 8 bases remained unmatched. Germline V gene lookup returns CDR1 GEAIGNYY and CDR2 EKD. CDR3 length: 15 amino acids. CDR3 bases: TGTGCCTGTGACATACTGGGGGGTAGCAACCGACAGATGTTTTTC. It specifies CACDILGGSNRQMFF.

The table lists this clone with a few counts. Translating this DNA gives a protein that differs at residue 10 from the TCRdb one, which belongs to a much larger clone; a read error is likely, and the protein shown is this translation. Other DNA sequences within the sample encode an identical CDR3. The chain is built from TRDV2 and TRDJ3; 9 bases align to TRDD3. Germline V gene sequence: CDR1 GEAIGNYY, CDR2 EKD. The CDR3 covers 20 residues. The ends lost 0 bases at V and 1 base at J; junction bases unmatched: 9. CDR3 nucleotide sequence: TGTGCCTGTGACACCGTACTGGGGGACAAGGGTTCCTGGGACACCCGACAGATGTTTTTC. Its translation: CACDTVLGDKGSWDTRQMFF.

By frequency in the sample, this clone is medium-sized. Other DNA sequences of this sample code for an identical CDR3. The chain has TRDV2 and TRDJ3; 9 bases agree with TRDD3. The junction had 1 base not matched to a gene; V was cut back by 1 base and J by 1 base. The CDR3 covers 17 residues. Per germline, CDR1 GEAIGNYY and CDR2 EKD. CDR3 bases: TGTGCCTGTGACACTACTGGGGGATCCTGGGACACCCGACAGATGTTTTTC. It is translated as CACDTTGGSWDTRQMFF.

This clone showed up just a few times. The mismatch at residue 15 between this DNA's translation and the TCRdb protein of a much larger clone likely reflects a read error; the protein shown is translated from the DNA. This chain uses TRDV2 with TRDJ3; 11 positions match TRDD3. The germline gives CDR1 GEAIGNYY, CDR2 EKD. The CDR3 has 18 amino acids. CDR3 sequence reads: CACDVLGDRTWDTRHMFF. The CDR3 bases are TGTGCCTGTGACGTACTGGGGGATAGAACCTGGGACACCCGACATATGTTTTTC.

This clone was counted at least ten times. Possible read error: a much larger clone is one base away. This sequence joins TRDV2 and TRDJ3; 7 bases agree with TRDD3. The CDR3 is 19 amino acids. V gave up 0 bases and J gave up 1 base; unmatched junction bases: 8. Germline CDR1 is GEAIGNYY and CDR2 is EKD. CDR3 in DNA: TGTGCCTGTGACACCGCCTGGGGGTTGATATCCTGGGACACCCGACAGATGTTTTTC. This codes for CACDTAWGLISWDTRQMFF.

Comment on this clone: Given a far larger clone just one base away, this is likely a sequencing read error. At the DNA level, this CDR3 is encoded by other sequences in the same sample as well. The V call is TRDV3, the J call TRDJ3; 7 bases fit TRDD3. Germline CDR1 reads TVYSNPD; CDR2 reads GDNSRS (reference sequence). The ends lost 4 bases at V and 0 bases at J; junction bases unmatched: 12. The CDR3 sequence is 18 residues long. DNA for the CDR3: TGTGCCTCACCGTACTGGGGAGCCCCCTCCTGGGACACCCGACAGATGTTTTTC. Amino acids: CASPYWGAPSWDTRQMFF.

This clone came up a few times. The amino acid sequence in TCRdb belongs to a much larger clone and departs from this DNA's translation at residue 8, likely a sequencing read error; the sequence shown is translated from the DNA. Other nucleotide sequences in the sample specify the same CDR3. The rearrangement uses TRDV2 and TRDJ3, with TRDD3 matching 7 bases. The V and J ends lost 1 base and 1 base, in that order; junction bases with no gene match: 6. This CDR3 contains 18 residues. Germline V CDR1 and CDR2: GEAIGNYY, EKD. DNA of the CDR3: TGTGCCTGTGACACTCTGGGGGCTCTGTCCTGGGACACCCGACAGATGTTTTTC. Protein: CACDTLGALSWDTRQMFF.

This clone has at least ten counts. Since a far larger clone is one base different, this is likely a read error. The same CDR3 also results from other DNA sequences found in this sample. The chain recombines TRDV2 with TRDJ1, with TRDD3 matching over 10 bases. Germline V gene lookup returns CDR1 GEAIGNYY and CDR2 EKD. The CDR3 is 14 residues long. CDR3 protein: CARDILGDTDKLIF. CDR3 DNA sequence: TGTGCCCGTGACATACTGGGGGATACCGATAAACTCATCTTT.

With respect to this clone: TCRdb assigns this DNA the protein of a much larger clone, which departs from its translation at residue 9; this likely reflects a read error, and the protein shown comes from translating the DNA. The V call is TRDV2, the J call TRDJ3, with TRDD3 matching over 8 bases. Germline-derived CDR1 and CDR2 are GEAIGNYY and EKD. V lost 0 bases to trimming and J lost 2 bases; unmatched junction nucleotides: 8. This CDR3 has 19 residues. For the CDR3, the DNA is TGTGCCTGTGACACCGTACTGGGGGGTAGTACCTGGGACACCCGACAGATGTTTTTC. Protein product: CACDTVLGGSTWDTRQMFF.

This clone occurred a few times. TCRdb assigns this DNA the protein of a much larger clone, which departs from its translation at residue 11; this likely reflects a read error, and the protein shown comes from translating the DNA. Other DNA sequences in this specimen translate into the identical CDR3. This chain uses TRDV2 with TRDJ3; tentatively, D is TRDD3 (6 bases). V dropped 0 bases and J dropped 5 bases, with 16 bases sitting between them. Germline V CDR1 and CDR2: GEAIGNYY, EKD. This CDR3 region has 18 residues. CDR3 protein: CACDTVGIVSRDTRQMFF. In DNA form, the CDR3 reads TGTGCCTGTGACACCGTGGGGATCGTGTCCAGGGACACCCGACAGATGTTTTTC.

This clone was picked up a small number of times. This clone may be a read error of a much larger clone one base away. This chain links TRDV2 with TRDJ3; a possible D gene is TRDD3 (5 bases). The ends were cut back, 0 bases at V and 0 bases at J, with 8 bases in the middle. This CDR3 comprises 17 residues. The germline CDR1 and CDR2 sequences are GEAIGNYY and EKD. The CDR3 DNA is TGTGCCTGTGACACCGCGGGGAACTCCTGGGACACCCGACAGATGTTTTTC. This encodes CACDTAGNSWDTRQMFF.

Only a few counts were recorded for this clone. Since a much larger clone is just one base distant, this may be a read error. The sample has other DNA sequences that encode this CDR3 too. The CDR3 region is CACDTPPTGGYDRSWDTRQMFF. DNA for the CDR3: TGTGCCTGTGACACTCCGCCTACTGGAGGATACGACCGCTCCTGGGACACCCGACAGATGTTTTTC. The chain employs TRDV2 and TRDJ3; 7 bases are a match to TRDD3. V lost 1 base, J lost 0 bases, and 17 bases stayed unmatched. CDR3 size: 22 residues. Germline loops: CDR1 GEAIGNYY, CDR2 EKD.

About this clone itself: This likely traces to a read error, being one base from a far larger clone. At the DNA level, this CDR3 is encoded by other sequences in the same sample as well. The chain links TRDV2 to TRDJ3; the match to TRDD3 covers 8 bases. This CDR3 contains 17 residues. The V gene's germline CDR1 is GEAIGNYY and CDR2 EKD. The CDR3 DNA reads TGCGCCTGTGACACCGCCGGGGGATACTGGGACACCCGACAGATGTTTTTC. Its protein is CACDTAGGYWDTRQMFF.

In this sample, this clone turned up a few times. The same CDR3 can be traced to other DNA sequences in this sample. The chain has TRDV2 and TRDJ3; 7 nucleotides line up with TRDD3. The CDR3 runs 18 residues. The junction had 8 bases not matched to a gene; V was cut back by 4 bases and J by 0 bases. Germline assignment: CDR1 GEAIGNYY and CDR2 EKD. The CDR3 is CACDDYWGSSWDTRQMFF. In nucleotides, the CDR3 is TGTGCCTGTGATGATTACTGGGGAAGCTCCTGGGACACCCGACAGATGTTTTTC.

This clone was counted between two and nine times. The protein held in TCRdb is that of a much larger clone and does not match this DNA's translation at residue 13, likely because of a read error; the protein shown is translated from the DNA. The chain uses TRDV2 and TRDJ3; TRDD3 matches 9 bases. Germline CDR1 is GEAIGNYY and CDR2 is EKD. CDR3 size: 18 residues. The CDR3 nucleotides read TGTGCCTGTGACGTACTGGGGGAAAGCTCCTGGGACGCCCGACAGATGTTTTTC. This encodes CACDVLGESSWDARQMFF.

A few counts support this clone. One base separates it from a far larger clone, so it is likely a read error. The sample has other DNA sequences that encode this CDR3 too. The CDR3 sequence: CACVRDNRLTAQLFF. In nucleotides, the CDR3 is TGTGCCTGTGTGCGGGATAACCGCTTGACAGCACAGCTCTTCTTT. This chain uses TRDV2 with TRDJ2, with D maybe TRDD3 (6 bases). Germline CDR1 and CDR2: GEAIGNYY and EKD. The CDR3 is 15 amino acids.

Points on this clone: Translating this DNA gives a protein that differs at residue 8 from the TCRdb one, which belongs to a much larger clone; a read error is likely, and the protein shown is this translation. The chain's CDR3 is CACDTLLSPSWDTRQMFF. CDR3 coding DNA: TGTGCCTGTGACACCCTACTATCCCCCTCCTGGGACACCCGACAGATGTTTTTC. The chain recombines TRDV2 with TRDJ3; no clear D gene. V was trimmed by 0 bases and J by 0 bases, leaving 11 bases between them. Germline CDR1 reads GEAIGNYY; CDR2 reads EKD. The CDR3 length is 18 residues.

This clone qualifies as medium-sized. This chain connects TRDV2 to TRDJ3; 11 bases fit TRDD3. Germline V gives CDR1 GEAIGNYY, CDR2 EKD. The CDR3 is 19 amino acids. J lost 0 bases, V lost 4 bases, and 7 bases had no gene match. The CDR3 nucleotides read TGTGCCTGTGATCCCTGGGGGATACAAAGCTCCTGGGACACCCGACAGATGTTTTTC. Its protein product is CACDPWGIQSSWDTRQMFF.

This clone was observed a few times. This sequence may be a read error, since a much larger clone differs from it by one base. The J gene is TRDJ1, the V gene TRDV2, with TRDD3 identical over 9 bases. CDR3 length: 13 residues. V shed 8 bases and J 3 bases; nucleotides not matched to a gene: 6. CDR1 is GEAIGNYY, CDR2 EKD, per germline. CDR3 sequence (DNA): TGTGCCTTTGAGGGGATACGCGCCGATAAACTCATCTTT. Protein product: CAFEGIRADKLIF.

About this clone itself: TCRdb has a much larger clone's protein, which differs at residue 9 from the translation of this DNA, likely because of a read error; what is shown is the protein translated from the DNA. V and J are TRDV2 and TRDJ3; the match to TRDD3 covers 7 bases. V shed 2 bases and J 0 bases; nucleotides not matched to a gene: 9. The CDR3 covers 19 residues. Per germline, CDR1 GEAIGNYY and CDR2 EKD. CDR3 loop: CACDKVLGNSSWDTRQMFF. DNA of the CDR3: TGTGCCTGTGACAAAGTACTGGGGAATAGCTCCTGGGACACCCGACAGATGTTTTTC.

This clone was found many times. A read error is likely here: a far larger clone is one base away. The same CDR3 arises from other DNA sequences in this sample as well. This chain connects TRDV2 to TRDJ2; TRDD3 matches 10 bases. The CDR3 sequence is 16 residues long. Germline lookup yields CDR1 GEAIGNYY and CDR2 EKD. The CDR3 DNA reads TGTGCCTGTGACACAGTGGGGGATACTTTGACAGCACAACTCTTCTTC. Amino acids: CACDTVGDTLTAQLFF.

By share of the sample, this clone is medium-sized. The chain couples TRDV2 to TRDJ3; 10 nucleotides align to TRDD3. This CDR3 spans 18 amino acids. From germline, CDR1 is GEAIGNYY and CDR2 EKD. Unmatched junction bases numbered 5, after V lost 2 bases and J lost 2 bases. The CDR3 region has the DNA TGTGCCTGTGACAGTGGGGGATACAGGACCTGGGACACCCGACAGATGTTTTTC. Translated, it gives CACDSGGYRTWDTRQMFF.